The rows below give T cell receptor beta chains drawn from one sample of a study of blood T cell repertoires in COVID-19. Profiled with immunoSEQ multiplex PCR; TCRdb holds only in-frame clones, not every one. The table lists 90,000 to 150,000 clones, less than 80% of them singletons, with roughly 2.6% in the top ten. The sequencing input was peripheral blood. These receptors were taken from a man aged 45-65 years with acute or convalescent COVID-19. CDR3s include the opening cysteine and the closing phenylalanine or tryptophan. The D gene is left open where the match is weak. Clone size is stated in some rows and not others, as once, few, many or a class when expanded.

TRBJ2-5,once,TRBD1,TRBV25-1,CASSKRTGGSIETQYF,TGTGCCAGCAGTAAAAGGACAGGGGGATCTATAGAGACCCAGTACTTC
TRBJ2-5,.,.,TRBV10-1,CASSGRQGGETQYF,TGCGCCAGCAGTGGAAGACAGGGAGGCGAGACCCAGTACTTC
TRBJ1-5,once,.,TRBV18,CASRESGGRGQPQHF,TGTGCCAGCCGGGAATCGGGAGGTCGCGGTCAGCCCCAGCATTTT
TRBJ2-7,once,TRBD2,TRBV4-1,CASSQRGTSGAFYEQYF,TGCGCCAGCAGCCAAAGGGGGACTAGTGGGGCCTTCTACGAGCAGTACTTC
TRBJ2-7,.,TRBD1,TRBV24-1,CATSDPWNGTGIHEQYF,TGTGCCACCAGTGATCCGTGGAACGGGACAGGTATTCACGAGCAGTACTTC
TRBJ2-1,.,TRBD2,TRBV19,CASSLLAGAGEQFF,TGTGCCAGTAGTTTACTAGCGGGAGCTGGTGAGCAGTTCTTC
TRBJ1-4,.,.,TRBV4-1,CASSQWGRDTSPELFF,TGCGCCAGCAGCCAATGGGGCCGGGACACCTCCCCTGAACTGTTTTTT
TRBJ2-7,.,.,TRBV28,CASSLNRVSHEQYF,TGTGCCAGCAGTTTAAACAGGGTCTCCCACGAGCAGTACTTC
TRBJ2-2,.,.,TRBV10-3,CAITTGQNTGELFF,TGTGCCATCACTACAGGACAGAACACCGGGGAGCTGTTTTTT
TRBJ2-3,.,TRBD2,TRBV3-1/TRBV3-2,CASSQRSSGGTDTQYF,TGTGCCAGCAGCCAAAGATCCAGCGGGGGAACAGATACGCAGTATTTT
TRBJ1-1,.,.,TRBV6-8,CASSPIPGNTEAFF,TGTGCCAGCAGCCCCATCCCCGGGAACACTGAAGCTTTCTTT
TRBJ2-7,.,TRBD2,TRBV5-1,CASSPRTSGRNYEQYF,TGCGCCAGCAGCCCCCGGACTAGCGGGAGAAACTACGAGCAGTACTTC
TRBJ2-7,.,TRBD2,TRBV19,CASSMGGSPLDEQYF,TGTGCCAGTAGTATGGGCGGGAGTCCCCTGGACGAGCAGTACTTC
TRBJ2-1,.,TRBD1,TRBV4-1,CASSQKVQTGLFLGSYNEQFF,TGCGCCAGCAGCCAGAAGGTGCAGACAGGGTTGTTCTTGGGTTCCTACAATGAGCAGTTCTTC
TRBJ1-1,.,.,TRBV9,CASSALSMNTEAFF,TGTGCCAGCAGCGCCCTTTCTATGAACACTGAAGCTTTCTTT
TRBJ2-5,.,.,TRBV6-5,CANLSLETQYF,TGTGCCAACCTATCCCTAGAGACCCAGTACTTC
TRBJ1-6,.,.,TRBV10-1,CASSSEPDSPLHF,TGCGCCAGCAGTTCGGAGCCGGATTCACCCCTCCACTTT
TRBJ1-2,.,.,TRBV27,CASSLSMDSNYGYTF,TGTGCCAGCAGTTTGTCCATGGACAGCAACTATGGCTACACCTTC
TRBJ2-7,.,TRBD2,TRBV5-1,CASSSGDSGRSRNEQYF,TGCGCCAGCAGCTCCGGTGATAGCGGGAGGTCTCGAAACGAGCAGTACTTC
TRBJ2-2,.,TRBD1,TRBV7-3,CASRGTGITGELFF,TGTGCCAGCAGAGGGACAGGGATCACCGGGGAGCTGTTTTTT
TRBJ1-4,.,TRBD1,TRBV5-1,CASSLGDRDNEKLFF,TGCGCCAGCAGCTTGGGCGACAGGGATAATGAAAAACTGTTTTTT
TRBJ1-1,.,TRBD1,TRBV5-1,CASSLHGRGETEAFF,TGCGCCAGCAGCTTGCACGGCAGGGGGGAAACTGAAGCTTTCTTT
TRBJ1-5,.,.,TRBV18,CASSPTGNSNQPQHF,TGTGCCAGCTCACCAACGGGGAATAGCAATCAGCCCCAGCATTTT
TRBJ2-7,medium-sized,.,TRBV7-8,CASSLAGGSEQYF,TGTGCCAGCAGCTTAGCGGGGGGTTCGGAGCAGTACTTC
TRBJ1-1,.,TRBD1,TRBV5-1,CASSPTGTGFEAFF,TGCGCCAGCAGCCCTACCGGGACAGGGTTTGAAGCTTTCTTT
TRBJ1-2,.,.,TRBV25-1,CASSQRGAFGYTF,TGTGCCAGCAGTCAGCGGGGGGCCTTTGGCTACACCTTC
TRBJ2-2,.,TRBD2,TRBV5-1,CASSLAGGNTGELFF,TGCGCCAGCAGCCTAGCGGGAGGGAACACCGGGGAGCTGTTTTTT
TRBJ2-3,.,TRBD2,TRBV9,CASSRAGGAADTQYF,TGTGCCAGCAGCAGGGCGGGGGGGGCCGCAGATACGCAGTATTTT
TRBJ2-1,.,TRBD2,TRBV2,CASSTTSGNLENEQFF,TGTGCCAGCAGTACTACTAGCGGGAATCTGGAAAATGAGCAGTTCTTC
TRBJ2-7,.,.,TRBV6-5,CASSWGGTYEQYF,TGTGCCAGCAGTTGGGGCGGTACCTACGAGCAGTACTTC
TRBJ2-2,.,.,TRBV12-3/TRBV12-4,CASRGGELFF,TGTGCCAGCCGAGGAGGGGAGCTGTTTTTT
TRBJ1-4,.,TRBD1,TRBV11-2,CASSLAGGEKLFF,TGTGCCAGCAGCTTAGCAGGGGGTGAAAAACTGTTTTTT
TRBJ1-4,.,.,TRBV20-1,CSAANSQGRAF,TGCAGTGCCGCGAACTCCCAAGGGAGGGCTTTT
TRBJ1-1,.,TRBD1,TRBV5-5,CASSSRTGNTEAFF,TGTGCCAGCAGCTCCCGGACAGGGAACACTGAAGCTTTCTTT
TRBJ2-5,few,.,TRBV7-9,CASSRGETQYF,TGTGCCAGCAGCCGGGGTGAGACCCAGTACTTC
TRBJ1-2,.,.,TRBV19,CASSRYRAGDYGYTF,TGTGCCAGTAGTAGATACCGGGCGGGGGACTATGGCTACACCTTC
TRBJ1-2,.,.,TRBV6-1,CASSEGQGQFYGYTF,TGTGCCAGCAGTGAGGGTCAGGGCCAATTCTATGGCTACACCTTC